The next 15 T cell receptor beta chains were all read from a single sample in a study of molecular identifiers for immune sequencing clone quantification. TCRdb itself ran the PCR reads through MiXCR, one entry per CDR3 protein. The table has roughly 300,000 distinct CDR3 sequences, 24% seen once. The material sequenced was naive CD8+ T cells from blood, with Jurkat cell RNA spiked in. Subset given: FACS-sorted CD8+CD4-CCR7+CD45RA+ naive T cells. Source of these receptors: a human donor in good health. Some libraries in this study had Jurkat cell RNA spiked in.

The chain is built from TRBV20-1 and TRBJ2-5, with TRBD2 matching 7 bases. Per the germline V gene, CDR1 is DFQATT and CDR2 is SNEGSKA (reference sequence). J lost 1 base, V lost 4 bases, and 15 bases had no gene match. The CDR3 loop spans 17 amino acids. CDR3 residues: CSAKVKSSASGQETQYF. DNA for the CDR3: TGCAGTGCTAAAGTTAAGTCATCGGCTAGCGGCCAAGAGACCCAGTACTTC.

This clonotype was counted many times. This chain joins TRBV4-1 and TRBJ2-7; 7 nucleotides align to TRBD1. CDR1 and CDR2 from the germline V gene are MGHRA and YSYEKL. V trimming: 0 bases; J trimming: 0 bases; junction bases outside the gene matches: 2. The CDR3 contains 15 residues. CDR3 bases: TGCGCCAGCAGCCAAGACCGACAGGGCTCCTACGAGCAGTACTTC. Translating it yields CASSQDRQGSYEQYF.

The rearrangement joins TRBV4-3 to TRBJ2-1; D gene ambiguous. The CDR3 has 16 residues. V shed 0 bases and J shed 0 bases, with 9 bases lying between them. Germline lookup yields CDR1 LGHNA and CDR2 YSLEER. This CDR3 is CASSQDRYSSYNEQFF. The DNA of the CDR3 is TGCGCCAGCAGCCAAGATCGTTACAGCTCCTACAATGAGCAGTTCTTC.

The chain has TRBV29-1 and TRBJ2-7, with D possibly being TRBD2 (5 bases). Germline V gives CDR1 SQVTM, CDR2 ANQGSEA. This CDR3 is built from 15 residues. V lost 6 bases and J lost 2, with 20 bases in between. CDR3 nucleotides: TGCAGCGTCTACATCAGGTCTGGTAGCGCCTACGAGCAGTACTTC. This codes for CSVYIRSGSAYEQYF.

There are many counts of this clonotype. An end of the junction does not agree with germline; a read error may underlie this. The V call is TRBV5-1, the J call TRBJ1-1; D not resolved. The CDR3 loop spans 12 amino acids. Germline V lookup: CDR1 SGHRS, CDR2 YFSETQ. The CDR3 coding sequence is TGCGCCAGCAGTTTGGACGGGAGGGAAGCTTTCTTT. Amino acids: CASSLDGREAFF. The whole variable domain, remainder taken from reference TRBV5-1 and TRBJ1-1, is KAGVTQTPRYLIKTRGQQVTLSCSPISGHRSVSWYQQTPGQGLQFLFEYFSETQRNKGNFPGRFSGRQFSNSRSEMNVSTLELGDSALYLCASSLDGREAFFGQGTRLTVV.

This clonotype turned up a few times. The rearrangement uses TRBV7-9 and TRBJ1-1, with D hard to call. V shed 1 base and J shed 1 base, with 19 bases lying between them. The CDR3 is made up of 18 amino acids. Germline V gene data show CDR1 as SEHNR and CDR2 as FQNEAQ (reference sequence). The CDR3 region has the DNA TGTGCCAGCAGCTTAGAAGGCAGTTCTTTCTGGACGAACACTGAAGCTTTCTTT. Translated, it gives CASSLEGSSFWTNTEAFF.

This rearrangement joins TRBV12-3 or TRBV12-4 to TRBJ2-3, with D perhaps TRBD1 or TRBD2 (5 bases each). Trimming took 5 bases from V and 3 from J, leaving 15 bases between them. CDR3 length equals 15 residues. The CDR3 sequence is CASSEPGTKTDTQYF. The DNA of the CDR3 is TGTGCCAGCAGTGAACCGGGGACGAAGACAGATACGCAGTATTTT.

The table lists this clonotype with a few counts. This chain's CDR3 is CASSKLESTDTQYF. The CDR3 DNA sequence: TGTGCCAGCAGTAAGCTAGAGTCCACAGATACGCAGTATTTT. The genes are TRBV27 and TRBJ2-3; D gene uncertain. Trimming removed 5 bases at V and 2 bases at J, with 11 bases between. There are 14 residues in the CDR3. CDR1 is MNHEY, CDR2 SMNVEV, per germline (reference sequence).

In DNA, the CDR3 is TGTGCCAGCAGTTTATATCAGGGTACAGGACCCCAGCATTTT. It encodes CASSLYQGTGPQHF. The chain employs TRBV27 and TRBJ1-5; D perhaps matches TRBD1 (5 bases). Germline V CDR1 and CDR2: MNHEY, SMNVEV (reference sequence). The CDR3 is 14 residues long. Trimming took 1 base from V and 10 from J, leaving 14 bases between them.

This clonotype was seen only once. One base away lies a much larger clone, so this may be a sequencing read error. V gene TRBV25-1 combines with J gene TRBJ2-7, with a possible D match to TRBD1 (6 bases). Deletions cut 4 bases from V and 6 bases from J, with 22 bases between. Per germline, CDR1 MGHDK and CDR2 SYGVNS. CDR3 length equals 16 residues. CDR3 sequence (DNA): TGTGCCAGCAGTGGATCCCCCTCGGGACACCCCTGCGAGCAGTACTTC. It translates to CASSGSPSGHPCEQYF.

This clonotype was picked up many times. The chain joins TRBV4-3 to TRBJ1-4; D remains ambiguous. The CDR3 extends over 15 amino acids. The germline V gene encodes CDR1 LGHNA and CDR2 YSLEER. V lost 0 bases and J 4 bases, leaving 9 bases between the germline ends. CDR3 DNA sequence: TGCGCCAGCAGCCAAGAGCGTCACCTTAATGAAAAACTGTTTTTT. This encodes CASSQERHLNEKLFF.

Turning to this clonotype: The junction shows a germline mismatch at one end, possibly a read error. The chain has TRBV29-1 and TRBJ2-1; D might be TRBD1 (5 bases). Germline V gene data show CDR1 as SQVTM and CDR2 as ANQGSEA. This CDR3 is 16 amino acids long. In nucleotides, the CDR3 is TGCGGCGTTGTAGGAGTAATAGGGGTTCTCTACAATGAGCAGTTCTTC. This encodes CGVVGVIGVLYNEQFF.

This clonotype was seen many times. The gene calls are TRBV7-9 and TRBJ1-1; maybe TRBD1 (5 bases). V was pared by 1 base and J by 3 bases, with 6 bases between. Germline assignment: CDR1 SEHNR and CDR2 FQNEAQ (reference sequence). CDR3 length: 13 amino acids. The CDR3 coding sequence is TGTGCCAGCAGCTTAGAGGGACACACTGAAGCTTTCTTT. Translating gives CASSLEGHTEAFF.

At least ten counts were recorded for this clonotype. This rearrangement joins TRBV28 to TRBJ2-3; possibly TRBD1 for D (5 bases). Germline V CDR1 and CDR2: MDHEN, SYDVKM. The CDR3 totals 14 residues. V was clipped by 3 bases and J by 2 bases, with 9 bases between them. In DNA form, the CDR3 reads TGTGCCAGCAGTTTTGACAGTGCCACAGATACGCAGTATTTT. Translating gives CASSFDSATDTQYF.

This clonotype was seen a handful of times. The rearrangement joins TRBV2 to TRBJ1-2; D may be TRBD1 (6 bases). Trimming removed 7 bases at V and 5 bases at J, with 14 bases between. Looked up from germline, CDR1 is SNHLY and CDR2 is FYNNEI. The length of the CDR3 is 13 residues. CDR3 nucleotides: TGTGCCAGCATAGGGGACACCGAATATGGCTACACCTTC. This sequence encodes CASIGDTEYGYTF.